This T cell receptor (beta chain) stems from a study of T cell changes during pregnancy in multiple sclerosis. Measured with immunoSEQ multiplex PCR; TCRdb has only the in-frame clones, and not every one. The sample yields 15,000 to 20,000 clones, roughly 80% seen once. Germline V gene lookup returns CDR1 LNHDA and CDR2 SQIVND (reference sequence). The CDR3 has 15 residues. V shed 3 bases and J shed 0 bases, with 11 bases lying between them. This clone was recorded a few times. This receptor was identified in a female donor in good health, enrolled as a control in a pregnancy study. The chain carries TRBV19 and TRBJ1-1; D uncertain. The sample here was CD8+ T cells from peripheral blood mononuclear cells, taken in the third trimester of pregnancy. The CDR3 sequence: CASSIIGQMNTEAFF. CDR3 DNA sequence: TGTGCCAGTAGTATCATTGGGCAGATGAACACTGAAGCTTTCTTT.